Detailed here is one TCR beta chain. Its antigen is unknown. The CDR3 is made up of 16 amino acids. V shed 4 bases, J shed 5 bases, and the junction held 10 bases outside the gene matches. Looked up from germline, CDR1 is LNHDA and CDR2 is SQIVND (reference sequence). The data were produced by immunoSEQ multiplex PCR, yet TCRdb's version contains in-frame clones alone and is incomplete. Among 100,000 to 150,000 clones listed, 81% were seen once. Time point: blood 2 weeks post-SBRT. This sample's treatment: 15 Gy SBRT to primary tumor, nephrectomy 4 weeks later. Serial blood draws occurred at baseline and 2 and 4 weeks post-SBRT. This sample stems from a study of radiation and T cells in renal cell carcinoma. Study-wide background: Nephrectomy followed 15 Gy stereotactic body radiation by 4 weeks. Findings of the study overall: In blood, top tumor clones expanded by 2 weeks, shrinking by 4.

The TCR comes from a man between 50 and 59 years old with renal cell carcinoma. The chain is built from TRBV19 and TRBJ2-2, with TRBD1 matching over 7 bases. The sample here was blood, taken from a patient whose treatment included radiotherapy and nephrectomy. CDR3 DNA sequence: TGTGCCAGTAGTACTCTGACAGGGAGTCGGACCGGGGAGCTGTTTTTT. This encodes CASSTLTGSRTGELFF.